This T cell receptor (beta chain) was captured in a study of chronic HIV infection and antiretroviral therapy. The CDR3 length is 15 residues. CDR1 MDHEN and CDR2 SYDVKM come from the germline V gene. TCRdb re-called the 5' RACE reads with MiXCR, one entry per CDR3 protein. The table has 40,000 to 60,000 distinct CDR3 sequences, roughly 19% seen once. A note on this clonotype: The junction shows a germline mismatch at one end, possibly a read error.

Material: peripheral blood. The chain employs TRBV28 and TRBJ2-7; TRBD2 matches at 12 bases. The receptor was derived from an adult who had HIV and had not received antiretroviral therapy, or was an uninfected healthy control (not recorded which). In DNA form, the CDR3 reads TGTGCCAGCAGCCTAGCGGGAGGGAGCTCCGACGAGCAGTACTTC. This codes for CASSLAGGSSDEQYF.